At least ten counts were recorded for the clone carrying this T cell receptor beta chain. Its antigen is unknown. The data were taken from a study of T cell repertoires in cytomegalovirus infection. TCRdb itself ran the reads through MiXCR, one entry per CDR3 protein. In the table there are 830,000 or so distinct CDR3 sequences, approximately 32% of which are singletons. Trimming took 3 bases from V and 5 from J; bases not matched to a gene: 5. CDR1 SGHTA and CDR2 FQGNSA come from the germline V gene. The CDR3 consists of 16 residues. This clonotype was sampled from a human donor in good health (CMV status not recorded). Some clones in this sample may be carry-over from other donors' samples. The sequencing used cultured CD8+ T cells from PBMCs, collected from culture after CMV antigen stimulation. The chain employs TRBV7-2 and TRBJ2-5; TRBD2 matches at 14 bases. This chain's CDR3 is CASSFGLAGGAETQYF. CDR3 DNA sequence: TGTGCCAGCAGCTTTGGACTAGCGGGGGGAGCCGAGACCCAGTACTTC. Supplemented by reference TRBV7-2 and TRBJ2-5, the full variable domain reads GAGVSQSPSNKVTEKGKDVELRCDPISGHTALYWYRQSLGQGLEFLIYFQGNSAPDKSGLPSDRFSAERTGGSVSTLTIQRTQQEDSAVYLCASSFGLAGGAETQYFGPGTRLLVL.